The 22 T cell receptor beta chains reported below all come from one sample, sequenced in a study of cytomegalovirus exposure and HLA in healthy donors. The PCR contained 60 Vbeta and 13 Jbeta primers. Produced via immunoSEQ multiplex PCR; TCRdb's table is partial and in-frame only. The table has approximately 61,000 clones, more than 75% seen once. The sequenced sample consisted of PBMCs. Source of these receptors: a man aged 18 to 29 in good health and CMV-seropositive.

The rearrangement joins TRBV14 to TRBJ1-1; D is perhaps TRBD1 (6 bases). Trimming stripped 2 bases from V and 5 bases from J, with 18 bases between. Germline loops: CDR1 SGHDN, CDR2 FVKESK. The CDR3 runs to 16 residues. In DNA, the CDR3 is TGTGCCAGCAGCCAAAGATTGGGCAGGGGCTCAACTGAAGCTTTCTTT. Amino acid sequence: CASSQRLGRGSTEAFF.

The V gene is TRBV30, the J gene TRBJ2-2; the D gene is possibly TRBD1 (5 bases). This CDR3 is 12 amino acids long. Germline V CDR1 and CDR2: GTSNPN, SVGIG (reference sequence). CDR3 sequence: CALGRNTGELFF. For the CDR3, the DNA is TGTGCTTTGGGGCGGAACACCGGGGAGCTGTTTTTT.

This rearrangement joins TRBV6-4 to TRBJ1-1; a possible D gene is TRBD1 (5 bases). The V gene lost 0 bases and the J gene lost 1 base, with 6 bases spanning the gap. Germline V gene lookup returns CDR1 MRHNA and CDR2 SNTAGT. CDR3 length equals 14 residues. CDR3 sequence: CASSDSDRNTEAFF. The CDR3 DNA follows: TGTGCCAGCAGTGACTCCGACAGGAACACTGAAGCTTTCTTT.

The CDR3 nucleotides read TGTGCCAGCAGCTCGGGACTAGCGGGGTATCAAGAGACCCAGTACTTC. Translation: CASSSGLAGYQETQYF. The chain is built from TRBV7-2 and TRBJ2-5, with 13 bases lining up with TRBD2. Germline trimming cut 4 bases from V and 2 bases from J; bases unmatched to any gene: 4. CDR3 length: 16 residues. The germline V gene encodes CDR1 SGHTA and CDR2 FQGNSA.

The CDR3 loop reads CASTLGQLYGYTF. In DNA, the CDR3 is TGTGCCAGCACCCTGGGACAGCTCTATGGCTACACCTTC. This chain joins TRBV6-5 and TRBJ1-2, with 7 bases lining up with TRBD1. Germline V lookup: CDR1 MNHEY, CDR2 SVGAGI. Trimming took 7 bases from V and 4 from J; bases not matched to a gene: 6. The CDR3 length is 13 residues.

This chain links TRBV6-6 with TRBJ2-3; 10 bases line up with TRBD1. In germline, CDR1 is MNHNY, CDR2 SVGAGI (reference sequence). V shed 5 bases, J shed 3 bases, and the junction held 5 bases outside the gene matches. The CDR3 covers 15 residues. CDR3 DNA: TGTGCCAGCAGTGATCCGGGACAGGGGACAGATACGCAGTATTTT. Its translation: CASSDPGQGTDTQYF.

CDR3 protein: CASTNASSYNSPLHF. The CDR3 DNA sequence: TGTGCCAGCACCAACGCGAGCTCCTATAATTCACCCCTCCACTTT. The chain employs TRBV6-1 and TRBJ1-6; D is unresolved. V was cut by 7 bases and J by 0 bases, with 10 bases left in between. CDR1 is MNHNS and CDR2 is SASEGT in the germline V gene. This CDR3 spans 15 amino acids.

This clone was seen only a few times. The chain joins TRBV6-1 to TRBJ1-5; D is possibly TRBD1 (5 bases). The V end lost 3 bases, the J end lost 5 bases, and 14 bases lay between the germline ends. Germline assignment: CDR1 MNHNS and CDR2 SASEGT. The CDR3 consists of 15 residues. The CDR3 DNA follows: TGTGCCAGCAGTGAGGGGCCTTTAAAGGATCAGCCCCAGCATTTT. It encodes CASSEGPLKDQPQHF.

This chain uses TRBV6-1 with TRBJ1-2, with D perhaps TRBD1 (5 bases). Germline V gene lookup returns CDR1 MNHNS and CDR2 SASEGT. This CDR3 is built from 13 residues. V shed 8 bases and J shed 8 bases, with 18 bases lying between them. The CDR3, as DNA: TGTGCCAGCCGTCCTGACAGTTCGGGCGGCTACACCTTC. It codes for CASRPDSSGGYTF.

This chain uses TRBV7-7 with TRBJ2-1, with 10 bases lining up with TRBD2. The CDR3 loop spans 15 amino acids. The J segment lost 3 bases and the V segment lost 5 bases, leaving 4 bases of the junction unmatched. CDR1 is SSHAT and CDR2 is FNYEAQ in the germline V gene (reference sequence). CDR3 residues: CASSPGLADYNEQFF. The CDR3 nucleotides read TGTGCCAGCAGCCCCGGACTAGCGGACTACAATGAGCAGTTCTTC.

The chain links TRBV28 to TRBJ2-5; D is uncertain. The CDR3 is made up of 13 amino acids. Trimming took off 6 bases at V and 1 base at J, with 9 bases between the two ends. Germline V CDR1 and CDR2: MDHEN, SYDVKM. The CDR3 is CASRQSGQETQYF. DNA for the CDR3: TGTGCCAGCAGGCAATCCGGCCAAGAGACCCAGTACTTC.

J is TRBJ2-1 and V is TRBV29-1; TRBD2 matches 7 bases. Germline CDR1 and CDR2: SQVTM and ANQGSEA. The CDR3 is made up of 14 amino acids. Germline trimming cut 3 bases from V and 4 bases from J; bases unmatched to any gene: 6. CDR3 loop: CSVEGRGLYNEQFF. CDR3 nucleotide sequence: TGCAGCGTTGAGGGGCGGGGGTTATACAATGAGCAGTTCTTC.

The chain couples TRBV19 to TRBJ2-7; no clear D gene. This CDR3 is built from 12 residues. The germline V gene encodes CDR1 LNHDA and CDR2 SQIVND (reference sequence). Trimming shortened V by 5 bases and J by 1 base, and 6 bases separated the two germline ends. The chain's CDR3 is CASSEVSYEQYF. The CDR3 DNA reads TGTGCCAGTAGTGAGGTATCCTACGAGCAGTACTTC. Filled out from reference TRBV19 and TRBJ2-7, the complete variable domain reads DGGITQSPKYLFRKEGQNVTLSCEQNLNHDAMYWYRQDPGQGLRLIYYSQIVNDFQKGDIAEGYSVSREKKESFPLTVTSAQKNPTAFYLCASSEVSYEQYFGPGTRLTVT.

The V call is TRBV25-1, the J call TRBJ1-4, with 9 bases fitting TRBD1. The V and J ends lost 5 bases and 8 bases, in that order; junction bases with no gene match: 9. CDR3 size: 15 residues. CDR1 and CDR2 (germline): MGHDK, SYGVNS. The CDR3 spells CASSPGTGYGEKLFF. The CDR3 bases are TGTGCCAGCAGTCCCGGGACAGGGTATGGGGAAAAACTGTTTTTT.

The chain recombines TRBV18 with TRBJ1-1; 8 nucleotides match TRBD1. The CDR3 loop spans 14 amino acids. Germline V lookup: CDR1 KGHSH, CDR2 LQKENI. The V gene end was trimmed by 5 bases and the J gene end by 5 bases; junction bases not matched to a gene: 7. The CDR3 is CASSSGQGGTEAFF. The DNA for the CDR3 is TGTGCCAGCTCATCCGGACAGGGAGGGACTGAAGCTTTCTTT.

V is TRBV7-3 and J is TRBJ1-1, with TRBD1 matching 7 bases. The junction had 2 bases not matched to a gene; V was cut back by 0 bases and J by 4 bases. This CDR3 has 14 residues. CDR1 and CDR2 from the germline V gene are SGHTA and FQGTGA. As DNA, the CDR3 is TGTGCCAGCAGCTTAACGGGGGACAGCACTGAAGCTTTCTTT. Its protein is CASSLTGDSTEAFF.

This chain connects TRBV7-9 to TRBJ1-1; possibly TRBD1 for D (6 bases). The CDR3 is 13 amino acids. With 5 bases removed from V and 1 base from J, the gap between germline ends came to 8 bases. CDR1 SEHNR and CDR2 FQNEAQ come from the germline V gene (reference sequence). The CDR3 DNA reads as TGTGCCAGCAGCGCCAGGGGGAACACTGAAGCTTTCTTT. This translates into CASSARGNTEAFF.

This chain connects TRBV4-1 to TRBJ2-6; TRBD1 is a possible D gene (6 bases). The CDR3 covers 17 residues. Looked up from germline, CDR1 is MGHRA and CDR2 is YSYEKL. Trimming left V 1 base short and J 4 bases short, with 14 bases between. CDR3 DNA: TGCGCCAGCAGCCAAGTTATTGAGGGGGAAGGGGCCAACGTCCTGACTTTC. Translated, it gives CASSQVIEGEGANVLTF.

V is TRBV5-4 and J is TRBJ1-5; no definite D call. The CDR3 is 14 residues long. V was cut by 5 bases and J by 7 bases, with 16 bases left in between. Germline CDR1 SGHNT, CDR2 YYREEE (reference sequence). This chain's CDR3 is CASRHVTIPQPQHF. DNA of the CDR3: TGTGCCAGCAGACATGTTACGATACCCCAGCCCCAGCATTTT.

This clone appeared once. Other DNA sequences in this specimen translate into the identical CDR3. The chain employs TRBV6-5 and TRBJ1-2; D is unclear. Germline V CDR1 and CDR2: MNHEY, SVGAGI. V was shortened by 2 bases and J by 3 bases, with 7 bases between the two germline ends. This CDR3 is built from 13 residues. CDR3 DNA: TGTGCCAGCAGTTACGGGCAGGACTATGGCTACACCTTC. Translation: CASSYGQDYGYTF.

This sequence joins TRBV18 and TRBJ1-1; 7 bases match TRBD1. V was clipped by 5 bases and J by 2 bases; unmatched bases: 2. Germline V gives CDR1 KGHSH, CDR2 LQKENI. CDR3 size: 13 residues. As DNA, the CDR3 is TGTGCCAGCTCAAGGGACAGAAACACTGAAGCTTTCTTT. Protein: CASSRDRNTEAFF.

This clone was counted a single time. In DNA form, the CDR3 reads TGTGCCAGCAGCGTACAGGTTAGCAATCAGCCCCAGCATTTT. Translated: CASSVQVSNQPQHF. The chain employs TRBV11-2 and TRBJ1-5; weak D call: TRBD1 (5 bases). V lost 5 bases, J lost 0 bases, and 8 bases lay in between. CDR1 is SGHAT, CDR2 FQNNGV, per germline. The CDR3 is 14 amino acids.